The rows below give T cell receptor beta chains drawn from one sample of a study of breast tumors, draining lymph nodes, adjacent tissues. A single record per CDR3 protein comes from TCRdb applying MiXCR to the multiplex PCR reads. The data hold 200,000 or so distinct CDR3 sequences, with roughly 31% observed a single time. Sequencing used axillary lymph node tissue. Source of these receptors: a female donor with breast cancer. Some clones in this sample may be carry-over from other donors' samples. Both conserved end residues are part of each CDR3. A D gene is named only where the DNA matches it firmly. Clone sizes are shown as once, few, many, or a class for an expanded clone.

CDR3 protein	CDR3 DNA	J gene	V gene	D gene	clone size
CASSPGQGDEQFF	TGTGCCAGCTCACCGGGACAGGGCGATGAGCAGTTCTTC	TRBJ2-1	TRBV18	TRBD1	few
CASSLSQAAGELFF	TGTGCCAGCAGCTTGTCCCAGGCCGCCGGGGAGCTGTTTTTT	TRBJ2-2	TRBV7-3	.	many
CASSKRSGRAGNEQFF	TGTGCCAGCAGCAAAAGGAGCGGGAGGGCCGGGAATGAGCAGTTCTTC	TRBJ2-1	TRBV7-6	TRBD2	many
CSARGSVSSYEQYF	TGCAGTGCTAGAGGGTCCGTGAGCTCCTACGAGCAGTACTTC	TRBJ2-7	TRBV20-1	.	many
CASSLRRGEAQYF	TGTGCCAGCAGCTTAAGGAGAGGGGAGGCCCAATACTTC	TRBJ2-5	TRBV7-2	.	few
CASSLKGPGELFF	TGTGCCAGCAGCTTGAAGGGCCCCGGGGAGCTGTTTTTT	TRBJ2-2	TRBV5-8	.	many
CASSISGGAYEQYF	TGTGCCAGTAGTATCTCGGGGGGGGCTTACGAGCAGTACTTC	TRBJ2-7	TRBV19	TRBD2	many
CSVDIGYNEQFF	TGCAGCGTTGATATAGGGTACAATGAGCAGTTCTTC	TRBJ2-1	TRBV29-1	.	many
CASSLATGTVPETQYF	TGTGCCAGCAGCTTAGCGACCGGGACGGTCCCGGAGACCCAGTACTTC	TRBJ2-5	TRBV11-1	.	many
CATSGGTGNQETQYF	TGTGCCACCAGCGGGGGCACAGGGAACCAAGAGACCCAGTACTTC	TRBJ2-5	TRBV24-1	.	many
CASSEHRGVGGNQPQHF	TGTGCCAGCAGCGAACACAGAGGGGTGGGGGGCAATCAGCCCCAGCATTTT	TRBJ1-5	TRBV5-5	.	few